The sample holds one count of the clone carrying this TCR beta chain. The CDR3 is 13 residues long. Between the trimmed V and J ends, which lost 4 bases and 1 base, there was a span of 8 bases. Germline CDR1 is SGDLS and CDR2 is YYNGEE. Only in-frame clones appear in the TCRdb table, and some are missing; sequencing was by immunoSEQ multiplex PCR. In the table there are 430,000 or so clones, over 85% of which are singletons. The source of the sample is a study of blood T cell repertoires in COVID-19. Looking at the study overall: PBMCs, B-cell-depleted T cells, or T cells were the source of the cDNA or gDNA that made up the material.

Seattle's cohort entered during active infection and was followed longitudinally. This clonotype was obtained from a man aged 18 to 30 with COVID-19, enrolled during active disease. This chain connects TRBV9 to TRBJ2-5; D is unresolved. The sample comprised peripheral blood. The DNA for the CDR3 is TGTGCCAGCAGCCGAGCTTCCCAAGAGACCCAGTACTTC. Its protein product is CASSRASQETQYF.